This TCR beta chain was sequenced during a study of graft-versus-host responses after intestinal transplantation. Study details: Isolated intestinal, liver-intestinal, or multivisceral transplants had been given to the recipients. Every recipient had anti-thymocyte globulin induction and roughly 3 years of tacrolimus plus steroids.

Findings and limits, study-wide: The recipient marrow held GvH clones, and some of them showed up first in ileum or blood.

Concerning this clone: Its target is unknown.

Germline V gene lookup returns CDR1 SEHNR and CDR2 FQNEAQ (reference sequence). Trimming took off 4 bases at V and 4 bases at J, with 16 bases between the two ends. The CDR3 has 15 residues. Generated by immunoSEQ multiplex PCR, the TCRdb table keeps only in-frame clones and is missing some. The sample includes roughly 40,000 clones, around 90% of them seen just once. Sequenced material: PBMCs, taken 524 days after transplant. V usage is TRBV7-9 and J usage is TRBJ2-5; D is perhaps TRBD1 or TRBD2 (5 bases each). This TCR was recovered from a human patient who received an intestinal transplant, so some T cells may come from the graft donor. CDR3 amino acids: CASSSNRDGPETQYF. The CDR3 DNA reads TGTGCCAGCAGCTCCAACCGGGACGGACCAGAGACCCAGTACTTC.